Below, 28 T cell receptor beta chains from the same sample are listed, as sequenced in a study of control samples from healthy donors and cancer patients. Using immunoSEQ multiplex PCR, the repertoire was profiled, and TCRdb retains in-frame clones only, with some absent. In the table there are some 90,000 clones, approximately 91% of which are singletons. Sequencing was performed on blood. Every receptor here comes from a woman aged 25 to 45 in good health.

The chain has TRBV19 and TRBJ1-2, with D tentatively TRBD1 (5 bases). The CDR3 spans 13 residues. Germline V gives CDR1 LNHDA, CDR2 SQIVND (reference sequence). The ends were cut back, 0 bases at V and 8 bases at J, with 10 bases in the middle. CDR3 coding DNA: TGTGCCAGTAGTATAGATCACCGGGGCGGCTACACCTTC. Translation: CASSIDHRGGYTF.

The chain carries TRBV5-1 and TRBJ2-5, with D hard to call. V was pared by 6 bases and J by 5 bases, with 14 bases between. The germline CDR1 and CDR2 sequences are SGHRS and YFSETQ. CDR3 length: 13 amino acids. CDR3 DNA sequence: TGCGCCAGCACCAGCAGGCAGAGCGAGACCCAGTACTTC. Translating it yields CASTSRQSETQYF.

The V gene is TRBV7-3, the J gene TRBJ2-5; 9 bases are a match to TRBD2. CDR3 length equals 17 residues. Germline CDR1 and CDR2: SGHTA and FQGTGA. V shed 1 base and J 4 bases; nucleotides not matched to a gene: 10. This chain's CDR3 is CASSLRGAGGPGETQYF. The CDR3 DNA follows: TGTGCCAGCAGCTTAAGAGGGGCGGGGGGGCCGGGAGAGACCCAGTACTTC.

The genes are TRBV9 and TRBJ1-1; D may be TRBD1 (5 bases). In germline, CDR1 is SGDLS, CDR2 YYNGEE. Trimming took 2 bases from V and 4 from J, leaving 9 bases between them. There are 13 residues in the CDR3. This CDR3 is CASSVGGTTEAFF. CDR3 nucleotides: TGTGCCAGCAGCGTCGGGGGAACCACTGAAGCTTTCTTT. The full variable domain, with the rest looked up from reference TRBV9 and TRBJ1-1, is DSGVTQTPKHLITATGQRVTLRCSPRSGDLSVYWYQQSLDQGLQFLIQYYNGEERAKGNILERFSAQQFPDLHSELNLSSLELGDSALYFCASSVGGTTEAFFGQGTRLTVV.

V usage is TRBV25-1 and J usage is TRBJ1-2; 7 bases map to TRBD1. Germline CDR1 and CDR2: MGHDK and SYGVNS. The CDR3 runs 17 residues. V trimming: 2 bases; J trimming: 1 base; junction bases outside the gene matches: 10. The chain's CDR3 is CASSETGQTSLNYGYTF. CDR3 coding DNA: TGTGCCAGCAGTGAAACGGGACAGACGAGCCTTAACTATGGCTACACCTTC.

This clone was recorded only once. J is TRBJ2-5 and V is TRBV12-3 or TRBV12-4; 7 nucleotides line up with TRBD1. The junction had 4 bases not matched to a gene; V was cut back by 3 bases and J by 6 bases. There are 13 residues in the CDR3. In nucleotides, the CDR3 is TGTGCCAGCAGTTTGGGACAGTTCCAGACCCAGTACTTC. Amino acid sequence: CASSLGQFQTQYF.

The chain is built from TRBV3-1 (or the pseudogene TRBV3-2) and TRBJ2-7; 7 bases align to TRBD1. The germline V gene has CDR1 LGHDT and CDR2 YNNKEL (reference sequence). The V gene end was trimmed by 0 bases and the J gene end by 0 bases; junction bases not matched to a gene: 5. The CDR3 is made up of 16 amino acids. The CDR3, as DNA: TGTGCCAGCAGCCAAGATCCGGGACAGCACTCCTACGAGCAGTACTTC. As protein: CASSQDPGQHSYEQYF.

V usage is TRBV3-1 (or the pseudogene TRBV3-2) and J usage is TRBJ2-3; D unclear. V gave up 4 bases and J gave up 5 bases, with 16 bases separating them. CDR1 is LGHDT and CDR2 is YNNKEL in the germline V gene (reference sequence). The CDR3 length is 15 residues. CDR3 residues: CASSLIGRTLDTQYF. The CDR3 DNA is TGTGCCAGCAGCCTCATCGGGCGGACGCTAGATACGCAGTATTTT.

V and J are TRBV3-1 (or the pseudogene TRBV3-2) and TRBJ2-1; D is undetermined. Trimming cost V 5 bases and J 15 bases, with 17 bases left between them. From germline, CDR1 is LGHDT and CDR2 YNNKEL (reference sequence). This CDR3 has 12 amino acids. This CDR3 reads CASSSAQQGTFF. CDR3 DNA: TGTGCCAGCAGCTCAGCGCAGCAAGGAACGTTCTTC.

The chain combines TRBV18 with TRBJ1-2; a weak D match, TRBD1 (5 bases). This CDR3 has 15 amino acids. V was cut by 2 bases and J by 8 bases, with 18 bases left in between. CDR1 is KGHSH and CDR2 is LQKENI in the germline V gene. The CDR3 coding sequence is TGTGCCAGCTCACCAAGGCGGGGGGACGGTAGCGGCTACACCTTC. It is translated as CASSPRRGDGSGYTF. The full variable domain, completed using reference TRBV18 and TRBJ1-2, is NAGVMQNPRHLVRRRGQEARLRCSPMKGHSHVYWYRQLPEEGLKFMVYLQKENIIDESGMPKERFSAEFPKEGPSILRIQQVVRGDSAAYFCASSPRRGDGSGYTFGSGTRLTVV.

The chain uses TRBV19 and TRBJ2-5; the match to TRBD2 covers 8 bases. The CDR3 is made up of 17 amino acids. Germline V gene sequence: CDR1 LNHDA, CDR2 SQIVND (reference sequence). The J segment lost 1 base and the V segment lost 1 base, leaving 8 bases of the junction unmatched. CDR3 bases: TGTGCCAGTAGTATAGCAGGCGGGGGGACCTCCCAAGAGACCCAGTACTTC. Its translation: CASSIAGGGTSQETQYF.

The V call is TRBV25-1, the J call TRBJ1-3; D is possibly TRBD1 (5 bases). V shed 6 bases and J shed 0 bases, with 9 bases lying between them. This CDR3 is built from 14 residues. The germline CDR1 and CDR2 sequences are MGHDK and SYGVNS. CDR3 sequence reads: CASSRQSSGNTIYF. CDR3 coding DNA: TGTGCCAGCAGCCGACAGAGCTCTGGAAACACCATATATTTT.

This chain uses TRBV4-1 with TRBJ1-5; tentative D call: TRBD1 (6 bases). The CDR3 runs to 14 residues. The V end lost 2 bases, the J end lost 6 bases, and 11 bases lay between the germline ends. CDR1 is MGHRA and CDR2 is YSYEKL in the germline V gene. CDR3 in amino acids: CASSQQGSGQPQHF. In DNA form, the CDR3 reads TGCGCCAGCAGCCAACAGGGGTCGGGTCAGCCCCAGCATTTT.

CDR3: CASSLGPQPQHF. CDR3 nucleotide sequence: TGTGCCAGCAGCCTAGGGCCTCAGCCCCAGCATTTT. This chain connects TRBV5-6 to TRBJ1-5; D remains ambiguous. Germline-derived CDR1 and CDR2 are SGHDT and YYEEEE. Trimming cost V 4 bases and J 6 bases, with 8 bases left between them. The CDR3 contains 12 residues.

This chain links TRBV4-1 with TRBJ1-3, with a weak D call TRBD1 (5 bases). This CDR3 has 17 amino acids. V dropped 5 bases and J dropped 0 bases, with 17 bases sitting between them. The germline V gene has CDR1 MGHRA and CDR2 YSYEKL. The CDR3 DNA follows: TGCGCCAGCAGCACGCAAGTGGCGGGGGGCTCTGGAAACACCATATATTTT. Encoded protein: CASSTQVAGGSGNTIYF.

V gene TRBV3-1 (or the pseudogene TRBV3-2) combines with J gene TRBJ1-5; TRBD1 is a possible D gene (6 bases). Deletions cut 0 bases from V and 2 bases from J, with 8 bases between. The CDR3 extends over 15 amino acids. The germline V gene encodes CDR1 LGHDT and CDR2 YNNKEL (reference sequence). The CDR3 spells CASSQDRTGNQPQHF. CDR3 DNA: TGTGCCAGCAGCCAAGATCGGACAGGCAATCAGCCCCAGCATTTT.

The chain joins TRBV7-2 to TRBJ1-2, with D unclear. Trimming removed 1 base from V and 7 bases from J, with 16 bases in between. CDR1 and CDR2 (germline): SGHTA, FQGNSA. The CDR3 length is 15 residues. Written as DNA, the CDR3 is TGTGCCAGCAGCTTAGGACCAGCTACTATGTTTGGCTACACCTTC. It translates to CASSLGPATMFGYTF.

This chain connects TRBV7-2 to TRBJ1-2; D may be TRBD1 (5 bases). The V gene lost 1 base and the J gene lost 8 bases, with 11 bases spanning the gap. In germline, CDR1 is SGHTA, CDR2 FQGNSA. CDR3 length equals 13 residues. This chain's CDR3 is CASSLGPGYGYTF. CDR3 sequence (DNA): TGTGCCAGCAGCTTAGGGCCAGGGTACGGCTACACCTTC.

In this sample, this clone turned up once. The V gene is TRBV6-1, the J gene TRBJ1-2, with unresolved D. The ends were cut back, 0 bases at V and 0 bases at J, with 14 bases in the middle. The germline CDR1 and CDR2 sequences are MNHNS and SASEGT. The length of the CDR3 is 17 residues. CDR3 in DNA: TGTGCCAGCAGTGAAGCGGGGAGGAGGCGCGCTAACTATGGCTACACCTTC. Translating gives CASSEAGRRRANYGYTF.

This clone has only one observation. The V call is TRBV5-8, the J call TRBJ2-7, with 10 bases identical to TRBD2. Germline V gives CDR1 SGHTS, CDR2 YDEGEE. This CDR3 region has 16 residues. The J segment lost 5 bases and the V segment lost 0 bases, leaving 8 bases of the junction unmatched. CDR3 protein: CASSLGVAGGTDEQYF. Written as DNA, the CDR3 is TGTGCCAGCAGCTTGGGGGTAGCGGGAGGAACGGACGAGCAGTACTTC.

The V call is TRBV27, the J call TRBJ2-7; no clear D gene. This CDR3 region has 15 residues. Germline values: CDR1 MNHEY, CDR2 SMNVEV (reference sequence). With 3 bases removed from V and 0 bases from J, the gap between germline ends came to 12 bases. CDR3 sequence: CASSLKGMSSYEQYF. DNA of the CDR3: TGTGCCAGCAGTTTGAAGGGTATGAGCTCCTACGAGCAGTACTTC.

This chain connects TRBV11-2 to TRBJ1-1, with 10 nucleotides matching TRBD1. With 4 bases clipped from V and 10 bases from J, the junction kept 15 bases outside the gene matches. CDR1 and CDR2 from the germline V gene are SGHAT and FQNNGV. This CDR3 contains 16 residues. The DNA for the CDR3 is TGTGCCAGCAGCTCCAGGGCGGACAGGGGGAGCGGTGGAGCTTTCTTT. Its translation: CASSSRADRGSGGAFF.

The V call is TRBV5-8, the J call TRBJ1-4; no clear D. This CDR3 has 16 amino acids. Germline CDR1 SGHTS, CDR2 YDEGEE. V gave up 0 bases and J gave up 0 bases, with 9 bases separating them. The CDR3: CASSLVYGSTNEKLFF. The CDR3 DNA reads TGTGCCAGCAGCTTGGTATATGGTTCAACTAATGAAAAACTGTTTTTT.

This rearrangement joins TRBV7-6 to TRBJ1-6; 11 nucleotides agree with TRBD1. The CDR3 sequence is 15 residues long. Looked up from germline, CDR1 is SGHVS and CDR2 is FNYEAQ. V shed 1 base, J shed 9 bases, and the junction held 2 bases outside the gene matches. CDR3 sequence reads: CASSLDGTGGSPLHF. CDR3 in DNA: TGTGCCAGCAGCTTAGATGGGACAGGGGGTTCACCCCTCCACTTT.

The chain joins TRBV24-1 to TRBJ2-2, with D possibly TRBD2 on 5 matching bases. Germline values: CDR1 KGHDR, CDR2 SFDVKD. This CDR3 is built from 16 residues. The ends were cut back, 4 bases at V and 0 bases at J, with 11 bases in the middle. The CDR3 reads CATSDPGVSNTGELFF. In DNA, the CDR3 is TGTGCCACCAGTGACCCCGGGGTCTCGAACACCGGGGAGCTGTTTTTT.

V and J are TRBV15 and TRBJ2-7; 8 bases are a match to TRBD1. The germline CDR1 and CDR2 sequences are LNHNV and YYDKDF (reference sequence). Trimming cost V 1 base and J 1 base; bases outside gene matches: 3. This CDR3 has 15 residues. CDR3 in amino acids: CATSRVGQASYEQYF. The DNA of the CDR3 is TGTGCCACCAGCAGAGTGGGACAGGCGTCCTACGAGCAGTACTTC.

The genes are TRBV29-1 and TRBJ2-7, with D perhaps TRBD1 or TRBD2 (6 bases each). The V gene's germline CDR1 is SQVTM and CDR2 ANQGSEA. The CDR3 contains 13 residues. Trimming removed 6 bases from V and 1 base from J, with 13 bases in between. The CDR3 sequence: CSVEGHNSYEQYF. As DNA, the CDR3 is TGCAGCGTGGAGGGACATAATTCCTACGAGCAGTACTTC.

The V gene is TRBV4-1, the J gene TRBJ2-3; the D call may be TRBD1 or TRBD2 (5 bases each). Germline values: CDR1 MGHRA, CDR2 YSYEKL. The CDR3 has 19 amino acids. Trimming cost V 6 bases and J 2 bases, with 27 bases left between them. The CDR3 nucleotides are TGCGCCAGCAGAATCGGGACCGTAGCTCTAAAAACCGACACAGATACGCAGTATTTT. It specifies CASRIGTVALKTDTDTQYF.